Presented here are 14 T cell receptor beta chains from one specimen sequenced in a study of cytomegalovirus exposure and HLA in healthy donors. Assay used: immunoSEQ multiplex PCR; TCRdb lists only in-frame clones, some missing. In the table there are 70,000 to 75,000 clones, roughly 94% of which are singletons. The sequenced sample was PBMCs. The receptors were sampled from a young woman in good health and CMV-seropositive.

The chain employs TRBV7-6 and TRBJ2-1; possible D gene TRBD1, 6 bases. Germline CDR1 SGHVS, CDR2 FNYEAQ. The CDR3 covers 14 residues. Trimming cost V 4 bases and J 9 bases, with 16 bases left between them. The CDR3 region is CASSSYSTGPEQFF. The CDR3 nucleotides are TGTGCCAGCAGCTCTTACTCGACAGGCCCTGAGCAGTTCTTC.

The chain has TRBV15 and TRBJ2-1, with 9 bases fitting TRBD1. Trimming removed 4 bases from V and 4 bases from J; junction bases left unmatched: 5. Germline CDR1 and CDR2: LNHNV and YYDKDF (reference sequence). CDR3 length: 15 residues. CDR3 nucleotides: TGTGCCACCAGCATCGGGACAGGGAATTACAATGAGCAGTTCTTC. It yields the protein CATSIGTGNYNEQFF. Drawing the rest from reference TRBV15 and TRBJ2-1, the complete variable domain is DAMVIQNPRYQVTQFGKPVTLSCSQTLNHNVMYWYQQKSSQAPKLLFHYYDKDFNNEADTPDNFQSRRPNTSFCFLDIRSPGLGDTAMYLCATSIGTGNYNEQFFGPGTRLTVL.

The chain is built from TRBV5-6 and TRBJ2-7; D is perhaps TRBD1 (6 bases). In germline, CDR1 is SGHDT, CDR2 YYEEEE. V was pared by 4 bases and J by 6 bases, with 20 bases between. The CDR3 covers 15 residues. For the CDR3, the DNA is TGTGCCAGCAGCCCATCGGGACAAATTTCCGGCGAGCAGTACTTC. Residues: CASSPSGQISGEQYF.

The chain recombines TRBV20-1 with TRBJ2-4; D uncertain. Trimming cost V 3 bases and J 8 bases, with 8 bases left between them. The CDR3 loop spans 11 amino acids. Germline values: CDR1 DFQATT, CDR2 SNEGSKA (reference sequence). This CDR3 reads CSASQMDIQYF. For the CDR3, the DNA is TGCAGTGCTAGTCAGATGGACATTCAGTACTTC.

The genes are TRBV7-9 and TRBJ1-1; 7 bases agree with TRBD1. This CDR3 is 13 amino acids long. Trimming at V came to 2 bases and at J to 12 bases, leaving 9 bases not matched to a gene. From germline, CDR1 is SEHNR and CDR2 FQNEAQ (reference sequence). The CDR3 spells CASSLQLGQNPFF. CDR3 coding DNA: TGTGCCAGCAGCTTACAACTGGGACAGAATCCTTTCTTT.

V gene TRBV30 combines with J gene TRBJ2-4; D gene ambiguous. This CDR3 comprises 13 residues. CDR1 is GTSNPN, CDR2 SVGIG, per germline (reference sequence). Trimming left V 4 bases short and J 0 bases short, with 7 bases between. The CDR3, as DNA: TGTGCCTGGAAACACATAGCCAAAAACATTCAGTACTTC. Protein product: CAWKHIAKNIQYF.

This clone was seen a handful of times. The chain employs TRBV30 and TRBJ2-3; possibly TRBD2 for D (5 bases). This CDR3 is built from 13 residues. V gave up 5 bases and J gave up 4 bases, with 13 bases separating them. Germline V lookup: CDR1 GTSNPN, CDR2 SVGIG (reference sequence). In DNA form, the CDR3 reads TGTGCCTGGGGGAGTGGCCCGCCAGATACGCAGTATTTT. The encoded protein is CAWGSGPPDTQYF.

The chain carries TRBV28 and TRBJ2-2; perhaps TRBD2 as D (6 bases). The CDR3 has 15 residues. Germline CDR1 is MDHEN and CDR2 is SYDVKM. V was pared by 2 bases and J by 2 bases, with 9 bases between. Written as DNA, the CDR3 is TGTGCCAGCAGTTTAGCGGGGAGAAACACCGGGGAGCTGTTTTTT. Amino acid sequence: CASSLAGRNTGELFF.

This rearrangement joins TRBV19 to TRBJ1-5, with D perhaps TRBD1 (6 bases). Germline CDR1 reads LNHDA; CDR2 reads SQIVND (reference sequence). This CDR3 is 16 amino acids long. V was clipped by 2 bases and J by 0 bases, with 11 bases between them. In nucleotides, the CDR3 is TGTGCCAGTAGTATATTTAGGGGGGGTAGCAATCAGCCCCAGCATTTT. Encoded protein: CASSIFRGGSNQPQHF.

The chain has TRBV5-1 and TRBJ1-2; TRBD1 aligns across 9 bases. The V gene end was trimmed by 3 bases and the J gene end by 6 bases; junction bases not matched to a gene: 6. This CDR3 is built from 14 residues. The germline V gene encodes CDR1 SGHRS and CDR2 YFSETQ. The CDR3: CASSSGQGTNGYTF. CDR3 DNA sequence: TGCGCCAGCAGCTCGGGACAGGGTACGAATGGCTACACCTTC.

This rearrangement joins TRBV11-1 to TRBJ2-2; 7 bases match TRBD2. Germline V CDR1 and CDR2: SGHAT, FQDESV (reference sequence). This CDR3 is 16 amino acids long. V lost 5 bases to trimming and J lost 5 bases; unmatched junction nucleotides: 11. The CDR3 DNA reads as TGTGCCAGCAGCCGAGCTGGTGGGGGGGGGACCGGGGAGCTGTTTTTT. Translated, it gives CASSRAGGGGTGELFF.

The V call is TRBV11-3, the J call TRBJ2-3; D perhaps matches TRBD2 (7 bases). This CDR3 is 17 amino acids long. V lost 3 bases to trimming and J lost 6 bases, with 22 bases between them. From germline, CDR1 is SGHNT and CDR2 YENEEA. As DNA, the CDR3 is TGTGCCAGCAGCTTTGGGTTGGGGGGGCCCCAGTCGGATACGCAGTATTTT. Translated: CASSFGLGGPQSDTQYF.

This chain uses TRBV27 with TRBJ2-7; TRBD1 agrees at 10 bases. From germline, CDR1 is MNHEY and CDR2 SMNVEV (reference sequence). V lost 4 bases, J lost 6 bases, and 9 bases stayed unmatched. The CDR3 has 15 amino acids. DNA for the CDR3: TGTGCCAGCAGTTCGCCGGGACAGGGGCTGCCCGAGCAGTACTTC. Translation: CASSSPGQGLPEQYF.

The chain recombines TRBV30 with TRBJ2-1, with D possibly being TRBD2 (5 bases). CDR3 size: 13 residues. Germline values: CDR1 GTSNPN, CDR2 SVGIG (reference sequence). Trimming removed 3 bases from V and 7 bases from J, with 13 bases in between. CDR3 in amino acids: CAWSGGLDNEQFF. The CDR3 DNA is TGTGCCTGGAGCGGCGGACTTGATAATGAGCAGTTCTTC.